The 20 T cell receptor beta chains given below trace back to one sample, sequenced in a study of radiation and T cells in renal cell carcinoma. Time point reported: blood 4 weeks post-SBRT, at nephrectomy. Treatment meaning: 15 Gy SBRT to primary tumor, nephrectomy 4 weeks later. Assay: immunoSEQ multiplex PCR; the TCRdb copy retains only in-frame clones and omits some. Of about 77,000 clones in the sample, less than 85% were seen once. The sample was blood, taken from a patient whose treatment included radiotherapy and nephrectomy. The receptors were sampled from a woman aged 60-70 years with renal cell carcinoma.

V usage is TRBV7-9 and J usage is TRBJ2-1; no reliable D call. Germline values: CDR1 SEHNR, CDR2 FQNEAQ (reference sequence). The CDR3 covers 13 residues. Trimming cost V 6 bases and J 9 bases, with 15 bases left between them. CDR3 coding DNA: TGTGCCAGCAGGTCAGACGGCCCCGCTGAGCAGTTCTTC. This sequence encodes CASRSDGPAEQFF. Combining the CDR3 with reference TRBV7-9 and TRBJ2-1 gives the whole variable domain DTGVSQNPRHKITKRGQNVTFRCDPISEHNRLYWYRQTLGQGPEFLTYFQNEAQLEKSRLLSDRFSAERPKGSFSTLEIQRTEQGDSAMYLCASRSDGPAEQFFGPGTRLTVL.

This rearrangement joins TRBV11-2 to TRBJ2-7, with D tentatively TRBD2 (6 bases). V lost 3 bases and J lost 0, with 15 bases in between. The CDR3 has 16 residues. Looked up from germline, CDR1 is SGHAT and CDR2 is FQNNGV. The CDR3 region has the DNA TGTGCCAGCAGCTTGATCCGCGGGACCAACTCCTACGAGCAGTACTTC. Protein: CASSLIRGTNSYEQYF.

The chain joins TRBV28 to TRBJ1-1; possible D gene TRBD1, 6 bases. CDR1 and CDR2 (germline): MDHEN, SYDVKM. The CDR3 runs to 14 residues. The V gene lost 5 bases and the J gene lost 2 bases, with 12 bases spanning the gap. The CDR3 DNA sequence: TGTGCCAGCAGTCTAAACAGGGACAACACTGAAGCTTTCTTT. This encodes CASSLNRDNTEAFF. The complete variable domain, with remaining parts taken from reference TRBV28 and TRBJ1-1, reads DVKVTQSSRYLVKRTGEKVFLECVQDMDHENMFWYRQDPGLGLRLIYFSYDVKMKEKGDIPEGYSVSREKKERFSLILESASTNQTSMYLCASSLNRDNTEAFFGQGTRLTVV.

This chain joins TRBV5-1 and TRBJ1-2; 10 bases are a match to TRBD1. Trimming took 4 bases from V and 8 from J; bases not matched to a gene: 17. Looked up from germline, CDR1 is SGHRS and CDR2 is YFSETQ. This CDR3 is 17 amino acids long. The CDR3 sequence is CASSLGIGDRGLEGYTF. CDR3 coding DNA: TGCGCCAGCAGCCTTGGCATAGGGGACAGGGGATTGGAGGGCTACACCTTC.

This chain links TRBV6-5 with TRBJ1-5, with D unresolved. This CDR3 comprises 15 residues. The V end lost 2 bases, the J end lost 5 bases, and 13 bases lay between the germline ends. CDR1 is MNHEY and CDR2 is SVGAGI in the germline V gene. CDR3 loop: CASSYHPANDQPQHF. The CDR3 DNA reads as TGTGCCAGCAGTTACCATCCTGCGAACGATCAGCCCCAGCATTTT.

The chain is built from TRBV6-5 and TRBJ1-2; D not resolved. The germline V gene encodes CDR1 MNHEY and CDR2 SVGAGI. The CDR3 is 12 amino acids. The V end was cut by 2 bases, the J end by 4 bases, with 5 bases between. The CDR3 coding sequence is TGTGCCAGCAGTTACGATGGCTATGGCTACACCTTC. This sequence encodes CASSYDGYGYTF.

The chain carries TRBV7-2 and TRBJ1-5; perhaps TRBD1 as D (6 bases). The CDR3 contains 16 residues. V was cut by 1 base and J by 3 bases, with 13 bases left in between. Germline CDR1 SGHTA, CDR2 FQGNSA. The CDR3 coding sequence is TGTGCCAGCAGCTTAGTTGGGGGCTACGTCAATCAGCCCCAGCATTTT. Translating gives CASSLVGGYVNQPQHF.

CDR3 region: CASSIASGGSTEQYF. CDR3 nucleotides: TGTGCCAGTAGTATAGCTTCGGGCGGGAGCACCGAGCAGTACTTC. The chain carries TRBV19 and TRBJ2-7; 7 nucleotides agree with TRBD2. CDR1 is LNHDA, CDR2 SQIVND, per germline (reference sequence). Trimming removed 1 base from V and 6 bases from J; junction bases left unmatched: 9. This CDR3 comprises 15 residues.

The CDR3 DNA sequence: TGTGCCAGCAGGGATGGGAGGATTGGAAACACCATATATTTT. It is translated as CASRDGRIGNTIYF. The rearrangement uses TRBV7-6 and TRBJ1-3; D is unclear. The CDR3 is made up of 14 amino acids. V gave up 6 bases and J gave up 3 bases, with 12 bases separating them. Germline CDR1 and CDR2: SGHVS and FNYEAQ. Full variable domain (outside the CDR3, taken from reference TRBV7-6 and TRBJ1-3): GAGVSQSPRYKVTKRGQDVALRCDPISGHVSLYWYRQALGQGPEFLTYFNYEAQQDKSGLPNDRFSAERPEGSISTLTIQRTEQRDSAMYRCASRDGRIGNTIYFGEGSWLTVV.

The rearrangement uses TRBV18 and TRBJ1-2; unclear D gene. V shed 3 bases and J shed 12 bases, with 17 bases lying between them. Germline assignment: CDR1 KGHSH and CDR2 LQKENI. The CDR3 length is 13 residues. CDR3 sequence: CASSPDESGRHTF. For the CDR3, the DNA is TGTGCCAGCTCACCGGATGAATCTGGCAGGCACACCTTC. The variable domain in full, with the rest retrieved from reference TRBV18 and TRBJ1-2, is NAGVMQNPRHLVRRRGQEARLRCSPMKGHSHVYWYRQLPEEGLKFMVYLQKENIIDESGMPKERFSAEFPKEGPSILRIQQVVRGDSAAYFCASSPDESGRHTFGSGTRLTVV.

This sequence joins TRBV6-1 and TRBJ1-2, with no clear D. The CDR3 runs 11 residues. The germline CDR1 and CDR2 sequences are MNHNS and SASEGT. V lost 1 base and J 5 bases, leaving 2 bases between the germline ends. The CDR3 DNA reads as TGTGCCAGCAGTGAAGGTTATGGCTACACCTTC. Translating gives CASSEGYGYTF.

A remark on this clone: The same CDR3 arises from other DNA sequences in this sample as well. The V call is TRBV7-9, the J call TRBJ2-7; possible D gene TRBD2, 5 bases. Trimming removed 4 bases at V and 0 bases at J, with 7 bases between. The CDR3 contains 13 residues. From germline, CDR1 is SEHNR and CDR2 FQNEAQ (reference sequence). In DNA, the CDR3 is TGTGCCAGCAGCTCCCGGGACTCCTACGAGCAGTACTTC. Translated: CASSSRDSYEQYF.

The rearrangement uses TRBV28 and TRBJ2-1, with 7 bases identical to TRBD2. Germline loops: CDR1 MDHEN, CDR2 SYDVKM. J gave up 7 bases and V 1 base, and 10 bases lay outside the gene matches. The CDR3 runs to 16 residues. The CDR3 DNA sequence: TGTGCCAGCAGTTTATCGGGAGGAGGGTTGGGGAATGAGCAGTTCTTC. It specifies CASSLSGGGLGNEQFF.

The chain has TRBV7-2 and TRBJ1-4, with 8 bases that match TRBD1. Unmatched junction bases numbered 6, after V lost 5 bases and J lost 7 bases. Germline CDR1 reads SGHTA; CDR2 reads FQGNSA. The CDR3 is 14 amino acids. CDR3 sequence (DNA): TGTGCCAGCAGCGTAGGACAGGGCGGTGAAAAACTGTTTTTT. Its protein product is CASSVGQGGEKLFF.

This chain connects TRBV30 to TRBJ2-2; 9 bases map to TRBD1. Germline values: CDR1 GTSNPN, CDR2 SVGIG (reference sequence). V lost 7 bases to trimming and J lost 0 bases; unmatched junction nucleotides: 9. This CDR3 comprises 16 residues. The CDR3 coding sequence is TGTGCCTCCGCCGGGACAGGGCTCACGAACACCGGGGAGCTGTTTTTT. Translation: CASAGTGLTNTGELFF.

The chain joins TRBV5-4 to TRBJ1-2; D possibly corresponds to TRBD1 (5 bases). Between the trimmed V and J ends, which lost 5 bases and 7 bases, there was a span of 15 bases. CDR3 length: 13 amino acids. The V gene's germline CDR1 is SGHNT and CDR2 YYREEE (reference sequence). CDR3 loop: CASRQTDFGGYTF. The CDR3 nucleotides are TGTGCCAGCAGACAGACAGATTTTGGTGGCTACACCTTC.

The gene calls are TRBV2 and TRBJ2-7; D not resolved. The CDR3 contains 13 residues. The germline V and J ends were trimmed by 5 bases and 0 bases, with 8 bases remaining between them. Germline V gene sequence: CDR1 SNHLY, CDR2 FYNNEI. In DNA, the CDR3 is TGTGCCAGCAGTAGAGTCAGCTCCTACGAGCAGTACTTC. It translates to CASSRVSSYEQYF.

CDR3 loop: CASSPRTVNTGELFF. The CDR3 DNA follows: TGTGCCAGCAGCCCAAGGACAGTTAACACCGGGGAGCTGTTTTTT. This sequence joins TRBV6-5 and TRBJ2-2; weak D call: TRBD1 (6 bases). This CDR3 has 15 amino acids. Germline V CDR1 and CDR2: MNHEY, SVGAGI. The V end was cut by 6 bases, the J end by 2 bases, with 13 bases between.

The chain combines TRBV11-3 with TRBJ2-7; TRBD1 agrees at 8 bases. This CDR3 has 16 residues. V lost 5 bases, J lost 6 bases, and 15 bases stayed unmatched. The germline V gene encodes CDR1 SGHNT and CDR2 YENEEA. The CDR3 here is CASSLGQGARFGEQYF. CDR3 nucleotides: TGTGCCAGCAGCCTCGGTCAGGGGGCGCGATTTGGCGAGCAGTACTTC.

This clone was observed a single time. This chain uses TRBV28 with TRBJ1-5, with 7 bases that match TRBD1. The germline CDR1 and CDR2 sequences are MDHEN and SYDVKM. Trimming took 4 bases from V and 4 from J; bases not matched to a gene: 1. The CDR3 extends over 13 amino acids. CDR3 DNA sequence: TGTGCCAGCAGTTCCAGGGGGAATCAGCCCCAGCATTTT. It is translated as CASSSRGNQPQHF.